Listed below are T cell receptor beta chains from one sample, sequenced in a study of cytomegalovirus exposure and HLA in healthy donors. Clones were read by immunoSEQ multiplex PCR, and TCRdb kept only the in-frame ones, dropping some. The repertoire holds over 150,000 clones, with 82% as singletons. Input material: PBMCs. The receptors stem from a girl aged 10 to 17 in good health and CMV-seropositive. CDR3s include the opening cysteine and the closing phenylalanine or tryptophan. A D gene is named only where the DNA matches it firmly. Clone size is stated in some rows and not others, as once, few, many or a class when expanded.

v_gene	abundance	j_gene	d_gene	len	CDR3nt	CDR3aa
TRBV14	-	TRBJ2-5	-	14	TGTGCCAGCAGCCAAGGCAGGGTAGGAGAGACCCAGTACTTC	CASSQGRVGETQYF
TRBV28	-	TRBJ1-5	-	15	TGTGCCAGCAGTTCCCGCCCACTAAGCAATCAGCCCCAGCATTTT	CASSSRPLSNQPQHF
TRBV7-2	-	TRBJ1-2	-	15	TGTGCCAGCAGCTTAGCGGTCAGGGCGATGGATGGCTACACCTTC	CASSLAVRAMDGYTF
TRBV11-3	-	TRBJ2-1	TRBD1	17	TGTGCCAGCAGTCAAGGACAGGGATTAGGGCAGGACAATGAGCAGTTCTTC	CASSQGQGLGQDNEQFF
TRBV6-5	-	TRBJ1-2	-	11	TGTGCCAGCCGGGGGGTGGATGGCTACACCTTC	CASRGVDGYTF
TRBV6-4	-	TRBJ2-3	-	15	TGTGCCAGCAGTGAGTGGCCGGGAGTGGCAGATACGCAGTATTTT	CASSEWPGVADTQYF
TRBV19	-	TRBJ2-7	-	12	TGTGCCAGTAGTGGTAACTCGTACGAGCAGTACTTC	CASSGNSYEQYF
TRBV27	-	TRBJ2-5	-	16	TGTGCCAGCAGTTTCATCGGGGGTACAGTCCAAGAGACCCAGTACTTC	CASSFIGGTVQETQYF
TRBV18	once	TRBJ1-1	-	15	TGTGCCAGCTCACCGATAAGGGAGGGGAACACTGAAGCTTTCTTT	CASSPIREGNTEAFF
TRBV11-2	few	TRBJ1-2	-	13	TGTGCCAGCAGCTTAAGGTGGGCCGGTGGCTACACCTTC	CASSLRWAGGYTF
TRBV30	once	TRBJ1-4	-	14	TGTGCCTGGCGTCCGGCCAACCGGGGGGAAAAACTGTTTTTT	CAWRPANRGEKLFF